A single sample gave rise to the 28 T cell receptor beta chains below, sequenced in a study of cytomegalovirus exposure and HLA in healthy donors. PCR amplification relied on 60 Vbeta primers (plus 13 Jbeta primers). Produced via immunoSEQ multiplex PCR; TCRdb's table is partial and in-frame only. The sample lists under 250,000 clones; 85% were seen once. The specimen was PBMCs. Source of these receptors: a woman between 45 and 65 years old in good health and CMV-seronegative.

The chain links TRBV19 to TRBJ1-5; 7 bases line up with TRBD1. The CDR3 has 19 residues. The V and J ends lost 0 bases and 4 bases, in that order; junction bases with no gene match: 15. Germline V gene data show CDR1 as LNHDA and CDR2 as SQIVND (reference sequence). CDR3 amino acids: CASSIDSIRPGQANQPQHF. CDR3 in DNA: TGTGCCAGTAGTATAGACTCGATTCGGCCCGGACAGGCAAATCAGCCCCAGCATTTT.

The rearrangement links TRBV19 to TRBJ2-7, with a tentative D call TRBD1 (6 bases). Per germline, CDR1 LNHDA and CDR2 SQIVND (reference sequence). The CDR3 length is 12 residues. Trimming shortened V by 6 bases and J by 5 bases, and 11 bases separated the two germline ends. CDR3 amino acids: CASRQQGHEQYF. DNA of the CDR3: TGTGCCAGTAGGCAGCAGGGGCACGAGCAGTACTTC.

V gene TRBV2 combines with J gene TRBJ2-3; 9 bases map to TRBD2. The germline gives CDR1 SNHLY, CDR2 FYNNEI. The V gene end was trimmed by 3 bases and the J gene end by 0 bases; junction bases not matched to a gene: 7. The CDR3 totals 17 residues. The CDR3 loop reads CASSERAGGPSTDTQYF. The CDR3 nucleotides are TGTGCCAGCAGTGAGAGGGCGGGAGGGCCCAGCACAGATACGCAGTATTTT. The whole variable domain, remainder taken from reference TRBV2 and TRBJ2-3, is EPEVTQTPSHQVTQMGQEVILRCVPISNHLYFYWYRQILGQKVEFLVSFYNNEISEKSEIFDDQFSVERPDGSNFTLKIRSTKLEDSAMYFCASSERAGGPSTDTQYFGPGTRLTVL.

This clone showed up just once. Other DNA sequences in the sample encode the same CDR3. The chain couples TRBV4-2 to TRBJ1-1; D not certain. The CDR3 loop spans 15 amino acids. In germline, CDR1 is LGHNA, CDR2 YNFKEQ. The ends were cut back, 0 bases at V and 1 base at J, with 9 bases in the middle. In DNA, the CDR3 is TGTGCCAGCAGCCAAGAACTCCGGGGGAACACTGAAGCTTTCTTT. Encoded protein: CASSQELRGNTEAFF.

V usage is TRBV13 and J usage is TRBJ2-2; 8 nucleotides match TRBD2. V was clipped by 5 bases and J by 6 bases; unmatched bases: 11. This CDR3 spans 16 amino acids. Germline V lookup: CDR1 PRHDT, CDR2 FYEKMQ (reference sequence). Here the CDR3 DNA reads TGTGCCAGCAGCCTCAAGACTAGCGCTGTCCCCGGGGAGCTGTTTTTT. This encodes CASSLKTSAVPGELFF. Complete variable domain (other parts from reference TRBV13 and TRBJ2-2): AAGVIQSPRHLIKEKRETATLKCYPIPRHDTVYWYQQGPGQDPQFLISFYEKMQSDKGSIPDRFSAQQFSDYHSELNMSSLELGDSALYFCASSLKTSAVPGELFFGEGSRLTVL.

The chain employs TRBV7-6 and TRBJ1-2, with D perhaps matching TRBD1 (6 bases). The CDR3 is 14 residues long. V was pared by 5 bases and J by 4 bases, with 14 bases between. Germline loops: CDR1 SGHVS, CDR2 FNYEAQ. CDR3 DNA: TGTGCCAGCAGCCCATCCGGGACAACCTATGGCTACACCTTC. Its translation: CASSPSGTTYGYTF. The full variable domain, with the rest looked up from reference TRBV7-6 and TRBJ1-2, is GAGVSQSPRYKVTKRGQDVALRCDPISGHVSLYWYRQALGQGPEFLTYFNYEAQQDKSGLPNDRFSAERPEGSISTLTIQRTEQRDSAMYRCASSPSGTTYGYTFGSGTRLTVV.

This chain connects TRBV27 to TRBJ2-1; 12 bases are a match to TRBD1. Trimming cost V 2 bases and J 8 bases; bases outside gene matches: 7. CDR3 size: 16 residues. Looked up from germline, CDR1 is MNHEY and CDR2 is SMNVEV (reference sequence). The CDR3 is CASSLAWGTGGDEQFF. CDR3 bases: TGTGCCAGCAGTTTAGCTTGGGGGACAGGGGGCGATGAGCAGTTCTTC.

This chain connects TRBV19 to TRBJ1-2; perhaps TRBD1 as D (6 bases). Deletions cut 5 bases from V and 2 bases from J, with 12 bases between. The CDR3 is 14 residues long. Germline V CDR1 and CDR2: LNHDA, SQIVND (reference sequence). DNA for the CDR3: TGTGCCAGTAGTGCCTCAGACAGGAACTATGGCTACACCTTC. Its translation: CASSASDRNYGYTF.

The chain employs TRBV25-1 and TRBJ1-1; no clear D gene. The CDR3 has 15 residues. V was shortened by 1 base and J by 0 bases, with 9 bases between the two germline ends. The germline CDR1 and CDR2 sequences are MGHDK and SYGVNS. This CDR3 reads CASSEFGVVNTEAFF. As DNA, the CDR3 is TGTGCCAGCAGTGAATTCGGGGTTGTGAACACTGAAGCTTTCTTT.

In the case of this clone: The sample contains more than one DNA sequence encoding this CDR3. This chain uses TRBV18 with TRBJ2-5; 7 bases align to TRBD1. The germline V gene encodes CDR1 KGHSH and CDR2 LQKENI. Trimming removed 4 bases from V and 5 bases from J; junction bases left unmatched: 4. This CDR3 has 13 residues. Written as DNA, the CDR3 is TGTGCCAGCTCACTAAACAGGGGTGAGACCCAGTACTTC. Translated, it gives CASSLNRGETQYF.

The CDR3 sequence: CASSQDSRVTNEKLFF. The CDR3 bases are TGCGCCAGCAGCCAAGATTCCAGGGTCACTAATGAAAAACTGTTTTTT. The chain joins TRBV4-1 to TRBJ1-4; D might be TRBD1 (5 bases). The CDR3 loop spans 16 amino acids. Trimming cost V 0 bases and J 2 bases, with 10 bases left between them. Per the germline V gene, CDR1 is MGHRA and CDR2 is YSYEKL.

V and J are TRBV7-8 and TRBJ1-3, with unresolved D. This CDR3 is 11 amino acids long. V was cut by 4 bases and J by 11 bases, with 9 bases left in between. Per germline, CDR1 SGHVS and CDR2 FQNEAQ. The CDR3 sequence is CASSSQSSIYF. For the CDR3, the DNA is TGTGCCAGCAGCTCTCAGTCGTCCATATATTTT.

The V and J genes are TRBV29-1 and TRBJ2-7, with 9 bases fitting TRBD2. The junction had 19 bases not matched to a gene; V was cut back by 7 bases and J by 6 bases. Germline lookup yields CDR1 SQVTM and CDR2 ANQGSEA. The CDR3 contains 16 residues. Written as DNA, the CDR3 is TGCAGCGCGGTGGATAGCGGGAGTACCGATGCTCGCGAGCAGTACTTC. It encodes CSAVDSGSTDAREQYF.

The CDR3 spells CASSVREFTGELFF. The DNA for the CDR3 is TGTGCCAGCAGTGTACGGGAGTTCACCGGGGAGCTGTTTTTT. This rearrangement joins TRBV6-4 to TRBJ2-2; TRBD2 is a possible D gene (6 bases). CDR1 and CDR2 (germline): MRHNA, SNTAGT. Deletions cut 4 bases from V and 4 bases from J, with 10 bases between. The CDR3 extends over 14 amino acids.

The rearrangement joins TRBV5-1 to TRBJ1-2; D might be TRBD1 (5 bases). Trimming removed 7 bases at V and 2 bases at J, with 15 bases between. CDR1 is SGHRS and CDR2 is YFSETQ in the germline V gene. The CDR3 covers 14 residues. The CDR3 loop is CASAAGILNYGYTF. The CDR3 bases are TGCGCCAGCGCAGCAGGGATTCTGAACTATGGCTACACCTTC. Using reference TRBV5-1 and TRBJ1-2 for the parts outside the CDR3, the full variable domain is KAGVTQTPRYLIKTRGQQVTLSCSPISGHRSVSWYQQTPGQGLQFLFEYFSETQRNKGNFPGRFSGRQFSNSRSEMNVSTLELGDSALYLCASAAGILNYGYTFGSGTRLTVV.

Notes on this clone: The sample carries other DNA sequences with the same CDR3. The V gene is TRBV19, the J gene TRBJ1-5; 10 nucleotides match TRBD1. The CDR3 loop spans 16 amino acids. CDR1 is LNHDA, CDR2 SQIVND, per germline (reference sequence). V dropped 2 bases and J dropped 7; count of bases not matched to a gene: 8. The CDR3 loop reads CASSIWGTGDNQPQHF. The CDR3 DNA follows: TGTGCCAGTAGTATATGGGGGACAGGGGACAACCAGCCCCAGCATTTT.

This clone was observed once. The rearrangement joins TRBV6-5 to TRBJ2-1; D might be TRBD2 (5 bases). The germline V gene has CDR1 MNHEY and CDR2 SVGAGI. The CDR3 consists of 15 residues. The V gene lost 2 bases and the J gene lost 3 bases, with 11 bases spanning the gap. In nucleotides, the CDR3 is TGTGCCAGCAGTTACCACGGGAAGCGCTACAATGAGCAGTTCTTC. It encodes CASSYHGKRYNEQFF.

The gene calls are TRBV6-5 and TRBJ1-2, with 7 positions matching TRBD1. Germline V lookup: CDR1 MNHEY, CDR2 SVGAGI. The length of the CDR3 is 12 residues. V lost 6 bases, J lost 5 bases, and 3 bases stayed unmatched. The CDR3 sequence is CASSTGEYGYTF. The CDR3, as DNA: TGTGCCAGCAGCACAGGGGAATATGGCTACACCTTC.

This rearrangement joins TRBV14 to TRBJ2-2, with TRBD1 matching over 7 bases. In germline, CDR1 is SGHDN, CDR2 FVKESK. The length of the CDR3 is 20 residues. The junction had 14 bases not matched to a gene; V was cut back by 1 base and J by 0 bases. The CDR3 reads CASSQARGQAVYANTGELFF. The CDR3 nucleotides read TGTGCCAGCAGCCAAGCCCGCGGACAGGCAGTTTACGCGAACACCGGGGAGCTGTTTTTT. Full variable domain (remainder filled in from reference TRBV14 and TRBJ2-2): EAGVTQFPSHSVIEKGQTVTLRCDPISGHDNLYWYRRVMGKEIKFLLHFVKESKQDESGMPNNRFLAERTGGTYSTLKVQPAELEDSGVYFCASSQARGQAVYANTGELFFGEGSRLTVL.

The table lists this clone with a count of one. This sequence joins TRBV30 and TRBJ2-1; 7 nucleotides match TRBD1. This CDR3 has 15 amino acids. Germline trimming cut 4 bases from V and 7 bases from J; bases unmatched to any gene: 13. The germline V gene has CDR1 GTSNPN and CDR2 SVGIG (reference sequence). The CDR3 loop is CAWNRTPGQKNEQFF. The CDR3, as DNA: TGTGCCTGGAACCGAACTCCGGGACAGAAGAATGAGCAGTTCTTC.

As regards this clone: The junction differs from germline at one of its ends, possibly a read error. V and J are TRBV29-1 and TRBJ2-1; TRBD2 aligns across 11 bases. There are 15 residues in the CDR3. The germline V gene has CDR1 SQVTM and CDR2 ANQGSEA. CDR3 nucleotide sequence: TGCAGCGTTGAAGATCAGGAGACTAGCGGGAAACAGGGGGTCTTC. It is translated as CSVEDQETSGKQGVF.

The J gene is TRBJ1-2, the V gene TRBV28; D might be TRBD1 (5 bases). CDR3 length: 14 amino acids. V shed 1 base and J shed 7 bases, with 13 bases lying between them. Germline V lookup: CDR1 MDHEN, CDR2 SYDVKM. CDR3 sequence reads: CASSLLAGPSGYTF. CDR3 nucleotide sequence: TGTGCCAGCAGTTTATTGGCAGGGCCGTCTGGCTACACCTTC.

This clone was seen just once. Written as DNA, the CDR3 is TGTGCCAGCAGCTCGAGGGAGGTTAACACCGGGGAGCTGTTTTTT. Translation: CASSSREVNTGELFF. The gene calls are TRBV21-1 and TRBJ2-2; the table's D call of TRBD2 was not tested on the DNA. TRBV21-1 corresponds to a pseudogene. The CDR3 is 15 amino acids.

The chain links TRBV18 to TRBJ1-3; D not certain. This CDR3 region has 13 residues. The ends were cut back, 4 bases at V and 6 bases at J, with 10 bases in the middle. Germline CDR1 reads KGHSH; CDR2 reads LQKENI. The CDR3 reads CASSLREENTIYF. DNA of the CDR3: TGTGCCAGCTCACTACGAGAGGAAAACACCATATATTTT.

The rearrangement joins TRBV6-5 to TRBJ2-7, with 10 nucleotides matching TRBD2. The germline CDR1 and CDR2 sequences are MNHEY and SVGAGI. This CDR3 region has 16 residues. V trimming: 2 bases; J trimming: 5 bases; junction bases outside the gene matches: 9. DNA for the CDR3: TGTGCCAGCAGTTACGTTCGCGCTAGCGGGAGTCACGAGCAGTACTTC. This encodes CASSYVRASGSHEQYF.

The count of this clone is one. The chain uses TRBV28 and TRBJ2-1, with 7 bases fitting TRBD2. V lost 8 bases to trimming and J lost 4 bases; unmatched junction nucleotides: 17. The germline V gene encodes CDR1 MDHEN and CDR2 SYDVKM. CDR3 size: 17 residues. CDR3: CASSNPTGASGYNEQFF. The CDR3 bases are TGTGCCAGCTCAAACCCCACAGGCGCTAGCGGATACAATGAGCAGTTCTTC.

This clone was seen a single time. V is TRBV18 and J is TRBJ2-2, with a possible D match to TRBD2 (6 bases). CDR3 length: 16 residues. Germline-derived CDR1 and CDR2 are KGHSH and LQKENI. V was cut by 2 bases and J by 6 bases, with 16 bases left in between. The CDR3 bases are TGTGCCAGCTCACCAGACCCGGAGGGTTTTTCCGGGGAGCTGTTTTTT. This codes for CASSPDPEGFSGELFF. The full variable domain, in which reference TRBV18 and TRBJ2-2 provide the parts outside the CDR3, is NAGVMQNPRHLVRRRGQEARLRCSPMKGHSHVYWYRQLPEEGLKFMVYLQKENIIDESGMPKERFSAEFPKEGPSILRIQQVVRGDSAAYFCASSPDPEGFSGELFFGEGSRLTVL.

J is TRBJ2-1 and V is TRBV19, with D possibly being TRBD1 (5 bases). The CDR3 spans 15 residues. V was cut by 6 bases and J by 5 bases, with 17 bases left in between. Germline V CDR1 and CDR2: LNHDA, SQIVND (reference sequence). The CDR3 loop is CASSTSRSGNNEQFF. CDR3 nucleotides: TGTGCCAGTAGCACCTCCCGATCAGGGAACAATGAGCAGTTCTTC. The full variable domain, in which reference TRBV19 and TRBJ2-1 provide the parts outside the CDR3, is DGGITQSPKYLFRKEGQNVTLSCEQNLNHDAMYWYRQDPGQGLRLIYYSQIVNDFQKGDIAEGYSVSREKKESFPLTVTSAQKNPTAFYLCASSTSRSGNNEQFFGPGTRLTVL.